These 12 T cell receptor beta chains came from one sample sequenced in a study of cytomegalovirus exposure and HLA in healthy donors. Researchers ran the PCR with 60 Vbeta and 13 Jbeta primers. Libraries were prepared by immunoSEQ multiplex PCR; TCRdb keeps only in-frame clonotypes and omits some of them. This sample has some 190,000 clones, with 74% found just once. Sequences were obtained from PBMCs. The receptors shown here come from a woman in her twenties or thirties in good health and CMV-seropositive.

The chain carries TRBV18 and TRBJ2-1, with TRBD2 matching over 14 bases. Trimming took 8 bases from V and 9 from J; bases not matched to a gene: 18. CDR1 and CDR2 (germline): KGHSH, LQKENI. The CDR3 loop spans 18 amino acids. The CDR3 is CASALLLTSGRASGEQFF. Written as DNA, the CDR3 is TGTGCCAGCGCTCTCTTATTGACTAGCGGGAGGGCCTCGGGTGAGCAGTTCTTC.

This clone was seen only a few times. V and J are TRBV19 and TRBJ2-3; D is perhaps TRBD2 (5 bases). V dropped 3 bases and J dropped 2 bases, with 12 bases sitting between them. The CDR3 length is 15 residues. Germline CDR1 is LNHDA and CDR2 is SQIVND (reference sequence). The CDR3 nucleotides are TGTGCCAGTAGTATGCCCAGCGGAGCCACAGATACGCAGTATTTT. This gives the protein CASSMPSGATDTQYF.

The chain is built from TRBV12-5 and TRBJ2-3; 9 nucleotides line up with TRBD1. Germline V CDR1 and CDR2: LGHNT, FRNRAP. The CDR3 is 15 amino acids. The V and J ends lost 5 bases and 6 bases, in that order; junction bases with no gene match: 9. The DNA for the CDR3 is TGTGCTAGTGGTGGACCGGGACAGGGTTCTGATACGCAGTATTTT. It specifies CASGGPGQGSDTQYF.

The gene calls are TRBV27 and TRBJ2-7, with 9 bases identical to TRBD1. The CDR3 has 14 amino acids. After removal of 5 bases from V and 7 bases from J, the junction contained 9 bases not matched to a gene. Germline V gene sequence: CDR1 MNHEY, CDR2 SMNVEV (reference sequence). The CDR3 DNA reads as TGTGCCAGCAGTCCGGGACAGGGCCCTCGGGAGCAGTACTTC. It codes for CASSPGQGPREQYF.

The CDR3 bases are TGCGCCAGCAGCCAAGAGTCGAGCGGGGTCTACAATGAGCAGTTCTTC. Its translation: CASSQESSGVYNEQFF. The rearrangement links TRBV4-1 to TRBJ2-1; 7 positions match TRBD2. Trimming at V came to 0 bases and at J to 3 bases, leaving 5 bases not matched to a gene. CDR1 and CDR2 from the germline V gene are MGHRA and YSYEKL. The CDR3 is 16 residues long.

The chain links TRBV11-2 to TRBJ2-7; a possible D gene is TRBD1 (6 bases). The CDR3 contains 17 residues. V was clipped by 3 bases and J by 0 bases, with 18 bases between them. The germline V gene has CDR1 SGHAT and CDR2 FQNNGV. As DNA, the CDR3 is TGTGCCAGCAGCTTGGGGCAAATCCGGGACAACTCCTACGAGCAGTACTTC. Translation gives CASSLGQIRDNSYEQYF. The complete variable domain, with remaining parts taken from reference TRBV11-2 and TRBJ2-7, reads EAGVAQSPRYKIIEKRQSVAFWCNPISGHATLYWYQQILGQGPKLLIQFQNNGVVDDSQLPKDRFSAERLKGVDSTLKIQPAKLEDSAVYLCASSLGQIRDNSYEQYFGPGTRLTVT.

This clone was recorded a few times. The V and J genes are TRBV5-1 and TRBJ2-3, with D unresolved. Trimming removed 1 base from V and 4 bases from J, with 7 bases in between. The germline V gene encodes CDR1 SGHRS and CDR2 YFSETQ. The CDR3 is 13 amino acids. The CDR3 sequence is CASSLRVADTQYF. As DNA, the CDR3 is TGCGCCAGCAGCTTGCGCGTGGCAGATACGCAGTATTTT.

V usage is TRBV6-5 and J usage is TRBJ2-7; possibly TRBD2 for D (5 bases). Germline V gives CDR1 MNHEY, CDR2 SVGAGI. V was clipped by 1 base and J by 4 bases, with 14 bases between them. The CDR3 totals 15 residues. The CDR3 here is CASSYFAAAIYEQYF. CDR3 in DNA: TGTGCCAGCAGTTACTTCGCAGCGGCAATTTACGAGCAGTACTTC.

This sequence joins TRBV28 and TRBJ2-5; the D is unclear. This CDR3 region has 16 residues. Looked up from germline, CDR1 is MDHEN and CDR2 is SYDVKM. Trimming stripped 3 bases from V and 0 bases from J, with 14 bases between. CDR3 coding DNA: TGTGCCAGCAGTTTGTATTCCCCCCTTTACCAAGAGACCCAGTACTTC. This gives the protein CASSLYSPLYQETQYF.

This chain uses TRBV6-6 with TRBJ1-2, with 7 bases lining up with TRBD1. Germline values: CDR1 MNHNY, CDR2 SVGAGI (reference sequence). J gave up 6 bases and V 8 bases, and 9 bases lay outside the gene matches. This CDR3 spans 13 amino acids. CDR3 coding DNA: TGTGCCAGCGGAGGGGGCGCGAAGGATGGCTACACCTTC. Its translation: CASGGGAKDGYTF.

This chain joins TRBV28 and TRBJ2-1, with 10 bases lining up with TRBD2. In germline, CDR1 is MDHEN, CDR2 SYDVKM. The J segment lost 3 bases and the V segment lost 6 bases, leaving 8 bases of the junction unmatched. The CDR3 consists of 16 residues. The CDR3 region has the DNA TGTGCCAGCAGGGGTAGCGGGAGGACCCTCTACAATGAGCAGTTCTTC. Its translation is CASRGSGRTLYNEQFF.

This clone was observed a single time. The junction differs from germline at one of its ends, possibly a read error. The chain recombines TRBV7-9 with TRBJ2-1; tentative D call: TRBD2 (6 bases). The CDR3 has 14 amino acids. The germline V gene has CDR1 SEHNR and CDR2 FQNEAQ (reference sequence). The CDR3, as DNA: TGTTCCAGCAGCTCCGGGGGCTCCTACAATGAGCAGTTCTTC. Translating gives CSSSSGGSYNEQFF.